This TCR beta chain was identified during a study of vaccination and CD4 T cells after COVID-19. Study-wide context: Collection of post-vaccine samples followed dose two by a median roughly 72 days, spanning a range of 14 to 241.

CDR1 LNHDA and CDR2 SQIVND come from the germline V gene (reference sequence). CDR3 length: 15 amino acids. Germline trimming cut 6 bases from V and 6 bases from J; bases unmatched to any gene: 9. Stated treatment: roughly 11-day PBMC culture with coronavirus spike peptide pools or control peptides (ViraFEST assay). This clonotype has just a few counts. No antigen is known for it. Sequencing of cultured CD4+ T cell DNA used the Oncomine TCR Beta short-read assay. Each CDR3 protein is one row after TCRdb ran MiXCR on the PCR reads. The sample carries more than 12,000 distinct CDR3 sequences, 21% recorded once.

This sequence originates from a human donor who received a COVID-19 vaccine. The V and J genes are TRBV19 and TRBJ2-2; 8 bases agree with TRBD1. The sequencing used CD4+ T cells from blood, cultured in vitro, collected before SARS-CoV-2 vaccination. The DNA of the CDR3 is TGTGCCAGTAGCCTTCGGACAGGGTATCCCGGGGAGCTGTTTTTT. Translating it yields CASSLRTGYPGELFF. Full variable domain (outside the CDR3, taken from reference TRBV19 and TRBJ2-2): DGGITQSPKYLFRKEGQNVTLSCEQNLNHDAMYWYRQDPGQGLRLIYYSQIVNDFQKGDIAEGYSVSREKKESFPLTVTSAQKNPTAFYLCASSLRTGYPGELFFGEGSRLTVL.